These T cell receptor beta chains were read from a single sample in a study of CD8+ T cells in alopecia areata. The method was immunoSEQ multiplex PCR; TCRdb's version includes in-frame clones alone and lacks a portion of them. Among approximately 99,000 clones listed, 55% to 75% were seen once. What was sequenced was CD8+ T cells sorted from blood. These receptor sequences come from a human donor in good health. Both conserved end residues are part of each CDR3. D genes are given only for firm matches. Some rows have no size entry. The others give once, few or many, or a class for an expanded clone.

j_call v_call d_call clone_size cdr3_nt cdr3_aa
TRBJ2-5 TRBV29-1 - once TGCAGCGAGGGGGTACAAGAGACCCAGTACTTC CSEGVQETQYF
TRBJ1-1 TRBV28 - - TGTGCCAGCAGCTTGACAGGCTTGAACACTGAAGCTTTCTTT CASSLTGLNTEAFF
TRBJ1-2 TRBV5-6 - - TGTGCCAGCAGCTTGAGGGGGGCAAGTCCGAACTATGGCTACACCTTC CASSLRGASPNYGYTF
TRBJ1-5 TRBV28 - - TGTGCCAGCAGTTTTAGTGGGAATCAGCCCCAGCATTTT CASSFSGNQPQHF
TRBJ2-1 TRBV5-1 - - TGCGCCAGCAGCTTGGCGGGGAATGAGCAGTTCTTC CASSLAGNEQFF
TRBJ2-5 TRBV5-6 TRBD2 - TGTGCCAGCAGCTTGCTAGCGGGGGATACTCAAGAGACCCAGTACTTC CASSLLAGDTQETQYF
TRBJ1-1 TRBV7-9 - few TGTGCCAGCAGCTTAGCGCCTGGGGGAAGGAACACTGAAGCTTTCTTT CASSLAPGGRNTEAFF
TRBJ2-3 TRBV5-1 TRBD2 - TGCGCCAGCAGCTTCCGGAGGCCTAGCGGGGGGGCAGCAGATACGCAGTATTTT CASSFRRPSGGAADTQYF
TRBJ2-3 TRBV27 - - TGTGCCAGCGGTCTTTTAGTGGATACGCAGTATTTT CASGLLVDTQYF
TRBJ2-3 TRBV15 TRBD1 - TGTGCCACCAGCTCGCAAACTCCGGGACAGGGCTCAGATACGCAGTATTTT CATSSQTPGQGSDTQYF
TRBJ2-3 TRBV7-2 TRBD2 - TGTGCCAGCAGCCTCGGACTAGCGGGGTTGACTAGCACAGATACGCAGTATTTT CASSLGLAGLTSTDTQYF
TRBJ2-7 TRBV4-2 TRBD2 few TGTGCCAGCAGCCAAGCGGGGGGGGACTACGAGCAGTACTTC CASSQAGGDYEQYF
TRBJ2-2 TRBV2 - - TGTGCCAGCACTAGGAGGCCCGGGGAGCTGTTTTTT CASTRRPGELFF
TRBJ2-6 TRBV29-1 - few TGCAGCGCCCTCCCAGCCTCCTCTGGGGCCAACGTCCTGACTTTC CSALPASSGANVLTF
TRBJ2-7 TRBV27 - few TGTGCCACCTACTTTAGTAGCTACGAGCAGTACTTC CATYFSSYEQYF
TRBJ2-1 TRBV5-6 - - TGTGCCAGCAGCTTGGCCGGGGGACAGCTCTACAATGAGCAGTTCTTC CASSLAGGQLYNEQFF
TRBJ1-4 TRBV7-2 TRBD1 - TGTGCCAGCAGCACTCGTCCGGGACAGGCCCGATTGCGATATGAAAAACTGTTTTTT CASSTRPGQARLRYEKLFF
TRBJ1-2 TRBV7-8 TRBD1 - TGTGCCAGCAGCACAGGGGCCTATGGCTACACCTTC CASSTGAYGYTF
TRBJ1-1 TRBV13 - - TGTGCCAGCAGCTTAAGTCAGCTCGGGAACACTGAAGCTTTCTTT CASSLSQLGNTEAFF
TRBJ1-6 TRBV2 - - TGTGCCAGCTGCCGACGGAACAATTCACCCCTCCACTTT CASCRRNNSPLHF
TRBJ2-5 TRBV13 - - TGTGCCAGCAGCTCAGCCGGGACGGAAGAGACCCAGTACTTC CASSSAGTEETQYF
TRBJ2-7 TRBV5-4 - - TGTGCCAGCAGCTTGAACGACGAGCAGTACTTC CASSLNDEQYF
TRBJ1-1 TRBV6-5 - - TGTGCCAGCAGTTACAAGATGAACACTGAAGCTTTCTTT CASSYKMNTEAFF
TRBJ2-3 TRBV29-1 TRBD2 - TGCAGCGTTCTGAGCGGGGGGGCCGAGTATTTT CSVLSGGAEYF
TRBJ2-3 TRBV4-2 - - TGTGCCAGCAGCCAAGATCGCAGTGGGGAAGTAGTAGACCCCTTCTCCGGTACGCAGTATTTT CASSQDRSGEVVDPFSGTQYF
TRBJ2-1 TRBV6-4 - - TGTGCCAGCAGACAATCGGACAGCGCCTACAATGAGCAGTTCTTC CASRQSDSAYNEQFF
TRBJ2-6 TRBV27 - - TGTGCCAGCAGTTGGAGCTCTGGGGCCAACGTCCTGACTTTC CASSWSSGANVLTF
TRBJ2-3 TRBV6-5 - - TGTGCCAGCAGTGAGGGGGGAGGCACAGATACGCAGTATTTT CASSEGGGTDTQYF
TRBJ2-3 TRBV5-6 - - TGTGCCAGCAGCCAGGGGGGGTTCACAGATACGCAGTATTTT CASSQGGFTDTQYF
TRBJ2-4 TRBV4-3 TRBD2 - TGCGCCAGCAGCCAAGATTGGACAGCGGGGGGGAACATTCAGTACTTC CASSQDWTAGGNIQYF
TRBJ1-5 TRBV4-1 - many TGCGCCAGCAGCCAAGGGGCAGGGTATAGCAATCAGCCCCAGCATTTT CASSQGAGYSNQPQHF
TRBJ1-5 TRBV30 TRBD1 few TGTGCCTGGGAGACAGGGAATCAGCCCCAGCATTTT CAWETGNQPQHF
TRBJ1-1 TRBV9 TRBD1 - TGTGCCAGCAGCCTAGGGACAGGTGGGAACACTGAAGCTTTCTTT CASSLGTGGNTEAFF
TRBJ2-3 TRBV4-3 - once TGCGCCAGCAGCCAAAAGCTAGAGGATAGGCAGTATTTT CASSQKLEDRQYF
TRBJ2-7 TRBV13 - few TGTGCCAGCAGCCCCCGGGCCCCTTACGAGCAGTACTTC CASSPRAPYEQYF
TRBJ1-2 TRBV5-4 - - TGTGCCAGCAGCTTGGAGGGGTCCTATGGCTACACCTTC CASSLEGSYGYTF
TRBJ2-7 TRBV2 - - TGTGCCAGCAGTGCAGCTAACTCCTACGAGCAGTACTTC CASSAANSYEQYF
TRBJ1-2 TRBV5-6 - - TGTGCCAGCAGCTTGCTTACGGCCTTGGGGGGCTATGGCTACACCTTC CASSLLTALGGYGYTF
TRBJ2-7 TRBV15 TRBD1 few TGTGCCACCAGCAGATCACAGGGGGCAACCTACGAGCAGTACTTC CATSRSQGATYEQYF
TRBJ2-5 TRBV4-1 - - TGCGCCAGCAGCCCCCGGGGAGCCGACAGACAAGAGACCCAGTACTTC CASSPRGADRQETQYF
TRBJ1-1 TRBV4-1 - few TGCGCCAGCAGCCAAGATACTTGGGGAGGCACTGAAGCTTTCTTT CASSQDTWGGTEAFF
TRBJ1-1 TRBV28 TRBD1 - TGTGCCAGCAGCCGTGAACAGGGGACGAACACTGAAGCTTTCTTT CASSREQGTNTEAFF
TRBJ2-7 TRBV5-6 - - TGTGCCAGCAGCTTGTCGGACAACTCCTACGAGCAGTGCTTC CASSLSDNSYEQCF
TRBJ2-6 TRBV5-6 - - TGTGCCAGCAGCGGTTGGTCGGGGGCCCTTCGCGGGGCCAACGTCCTGACTTTC CASSGWSGALRGANVLTF
TRBJ1-1 TRBV27 - - TGTGCCAGCCGCGCGGGGACTGAAGCTTTCTTT CASRAGTEAFF
TRBJ2-7 TRBV5-6 - - TGTGCCAGCAGCTTGGAGGTCCGGACGGAACCCTACTTC CASSLEVRTEPYF
TRBJ2-1 TRBV5-6 TRBD2 - TGTGCCAGCAGCTTGGGGCTAGCGGGGGTGACCTACAATGAGCAGTTCTTC CASSLGLAGVTYNEQFF
TRBJ2-7 TRBV28 - - TGTGCCAGCAGTTTAATTCAGGAGGATCGCTACGAGCAGTACTTC CASSLIQEDRYEQYF
TRBJ2-1 TRBV2 - - TGTGCCAGCCTCAATTCCCACGGGGTTGCCAATGAGCAGTTCTTC CASLNSHGVANEQFF
TRBJ2-5 TRBV27 - - TGTGCCAGCAGTTTGGGGTACTCACGAGGTGGGGAGACCCAGTACTTC CASSLGYSRGGETQYF
TRBJ1-1 TRBV4-3 TRBD1 - TGCGCCAGCAGCCAAGACGAACCGGGACAGACTGAAGCTTTCTTT CASSQDEPGQTEAFF
TRBJ1-2 TRBV29-1 - - TGCAGCGTCGGACGGTCTAACTATGGCTACACCTTC CSVGRSNYGYTF
TRBJ1-2 TRBV5-1 - - TGCGCCAGCAGCGGACTCCCACTCTATCCTCGGAGTGGCTACACCTTC CASSGLPLYPRSGYTF